Listed below are T cell receptor beta chains from one sample, sequenced in a study of cytomegalovirus exposure and HLA in healthy donors. Some clones are missing from TCRdb's copy, which holds only in-frame ones; the method was immunoSEQ multiplex PCR. The profile shows about 130,000 clones, 89% of them singletons. The sequenced material came from PBMCs. The source of these receptors is a woman aged 18-29 years in good health and CMV-seronegative. The CDR3 runs from the conserved cysteine through the conserved F or W. The order of the fields is clone size, J gene, V gene, D gene, CDR3 DNA, CDR3 protein. D genes are given only for firm matches. The size of a clone is reported for some rows only, either as once, few or many, or as a class for expanded clones.

clone size: -; J gene: TRBJ2-5; V gene: TRBV2; D gene: TRBD1; CDR3 DNA: TGTGCCAGTGGAGAGAACAGGGGGCCCCTAGAGACCCAGTACTTC; CDR3 protein: CASGENRGPLETQYF
clone size: -; J gene: TRBJ2-7; V gene: TRBV18; D gene: -; CDR3 DNA: TGTGCCAGCTCACCAGGGTGGGACAACTACGAGCAGTACTTC; CDR3 protein: CASSPGWDNYEQYF
clone size: once; J gene: TRBJ1-5; V gene: TRBV6-1; D gene: TRBD1; CDR3 DNA: TGTGCCAGCAGCGGGGACAGGCTTGGAGGTCAGCCCCAGCATTTT; CDR3 protein: CASSGDRLGGQPQHF
clone size: -; J gene: TRBJ2-7; V gene: TRBV6-1; D gene: -; CDR3 DNA: TGTGCCAGCAGTTCGCTGCGGGGCTCCGAGCAGTACTTC; CDR3 protein: CASSSLRGSEQYF
clone size: -; J gene: TRBJ2-2; V gene: TRBV7-2; D gene: TRBD1; CDR3 DNA: TGTGCCAGCAGCTTAGGTGGGACAGGGAACACCGGGGAGCTGTTTTTT; CDR3 protein: CASSLGGTGNTGELFF
clone size: -; J gene: TRBJ2-1; V gene: TRBV7-9; D gene: -; CDR3 DNA: TGTGCCAGCAGCCCGTATACAGGGTCTTACAATGAGCAGTTCTTC; CDR3 protein: CASSPYTGSYNEQFF
clone size: -; J gene: TRBJ2-1; V gene: TRBV6-5; D gene: -; CDR3 DNA: TGTGCCAGCAGTTACCAAGCGGTAAGCTCCTACAATGAGCAGTTCTTC; CDR3 protein: CASSYQAVSSYNEQFF
clone size: once; J gene: TRBJ1-4; V gene: TRBV5-1; D gene: TRBD1; CDR3 DNA: TGCGCCAGCAGCTTGCAGGGGGCAACTAATGAAAAACTGTTTTTT; CDR3 protein: CASSLQGATNEKLFF
clone size: -; J gene: TRBJ2-7; V gene: TRBV9; D gene: -; CDR3 DNA: TGTGCCAGCAGCTCAAGAGGGCAGGGGAAAGACGAGCAGTACTTC; CDR3 protein: CASSSRGQGKDEQYF
clone size: -; J gene: TRBJ2-3; V gene: TRBV5-6; D gene: -; CDR3 DNA: TGTGCCAGCAGCTCCGGACAGCTGGCAGATACGCAGTATTTT; CDR3 protein: CASSSGQLADTQYF
clone size: -; J gene: TRBJ2-2; V gene: TRBV5-1; D gene: TRBD2; CDR3 DNA: TGCGCCAGCAGCTTTACTAGCGGGGAGACCGGGGAGCTGTTTTTT; CDR3 protein: CASSFTSGETGELFF
clone size: once; J gene: TRBJ2-4; V gene: TRBV4-3; D gene: -; CDR3 DNA: TGCGCCAGCAGTCTCGCTAGAAGCGGAGCCAAAAACATTCAGTACTTC; CDR3 protein: CASSLARSGAKNIQYF
clone size: -; J gene: TRBJ2-5; V gene: TRBV18; D gene: -; CDR3 DNA: TGTGCCAGCTCACCGATCGCGGAGACCCAGTACTTC; CDR3 protein: CASSPIAETQYF
clone size: -; J gene: TRBJ2-3; V gene: TRBV28; D gene: TRBD1; CDR3 DNA: TGTGCCAGCAGTTTGGGACAGGGGGGGGATACGCAGTATTTT; CDR3 protein: CASSLGQGGDTQYF
clone size: -; J gene: TRBJ1-5; V gene: TRBV28; D gene: TRBD1; CDR3 DNA: TGTGCCAGCACTAAGGACAGGTTCGATCAGCCCCAGCATTTT; CDR3 protein: CASTKDRFDQPQHF
clone size: -; J gene: TRBJ2-5; V gene: TRBV5-1; D gene: TRBD2; CDR3 DNA: TGCGCCAGCAGCCCCTGGGGGGGGACGGAGACCCAGTACTTC; CDR3 protein: CASSPWGGTETQYF
clone size: -; J gene: TRBJ2-2; V gene: TRBV14; D gene: -; CDR3 DNA: TGTGCCAGCAGCCAACATGATACAGGCGTAGGGACCGGGGAGCTGTTTTTT; CDR3 protein: CASSQHDTGVGTGELFF
clone size: -; J gene: TRBJ2-2; V gene: TRBV6-6; D gene: TRBD1; CDR3 DNA: TGTGCCAGCAGTTCGACAGGGGGCGTCGGGGAGCTGTTTTTT; CDR3 protein: CASSSTGGVGELFF
clone size: -; J gene: TRBJ2-7; V gene: TRBV28; D gene: TRBD1; CDR3 DNA: TGTGCCAGCACAGGGGGCATTCCCTACGAGCAGTACTTC; CDR3 protein: CASTGGIPYEQYF
clone size: -; J gene: TRBJ1-1; V gene: TRBV28; D gene: -; CDR3 DNA: TGTGCCAGCAGTTTTTTTGGAAAAGGGGGGGACACTGAAGCTTTCTTT; CDR3 protein: CASSFFGKGGDTEAFF
clone size: -; J gene: TRBJ1-2; V gene: TRBV6-1; D gene: -; CDR3 DNA: TGTGCCAGCAGTGAGGTGGGCCTATATGGCTACACCTTC; CDR3 protein: CASSEVGLYGYTF
clone size: -; J gene: TRBJ2-6; V gene: TRBV30; D gene: TRBD1; CDR3 DNA: TGTGCCTGGAGTACAGGGGCTGGGGCCAACGTCCTGACTTTC; CDR3 protein: CAWSTGAGANVLTF